The clone carrying this T cell receptor (beta chain) was detected only once. This specimen comes from a study of technical replicates of blood from a handful of donors. The assay was immunoSEQ multiplex PCR, and TCRdb's table has in-frame clones only and misses some. The sample holds 75,000 to 100,000 clones; roughly 94% are singletons and the top ten take about 0.4%. This receptor was obtained from a human donor in good health. Source material: T cells isolated from PBMCs.

For the CDR3, the DNA is TGTGCCAGCAGCCAGACTCGGGACACCGAGACCCAGTACTTC. It yields the protein CASSQTRDTETQYF. The chain combines TRBV2 with TRBJ2-5; tentatively, D is TRBD1 (6 bases). The germline V and J ends were trimmed by 6 bases and 5 bases, with 16 bases remaining between them. Germline V gives CDR1 SNHLY, CDR2 FYNNEI. The CDR3 has 14 residues.